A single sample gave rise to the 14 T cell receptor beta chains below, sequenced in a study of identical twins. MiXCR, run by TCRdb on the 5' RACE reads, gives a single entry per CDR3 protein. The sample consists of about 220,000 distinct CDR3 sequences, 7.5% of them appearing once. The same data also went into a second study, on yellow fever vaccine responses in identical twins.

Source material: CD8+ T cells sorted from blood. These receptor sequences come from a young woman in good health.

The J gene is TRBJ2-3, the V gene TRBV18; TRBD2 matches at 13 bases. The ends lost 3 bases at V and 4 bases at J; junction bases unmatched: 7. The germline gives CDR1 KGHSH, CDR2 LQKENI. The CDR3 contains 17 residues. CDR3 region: CASSPLLLAGGPDTQYF. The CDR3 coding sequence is TGTGCCAGCTCACCCCTACTACTAGCGGGGGGGCCAGATACGCAGTATTTT.

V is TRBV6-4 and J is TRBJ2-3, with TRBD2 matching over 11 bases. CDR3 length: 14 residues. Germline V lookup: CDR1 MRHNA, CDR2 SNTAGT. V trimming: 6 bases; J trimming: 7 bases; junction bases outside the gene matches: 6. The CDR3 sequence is CASSRTSGSYTQYF. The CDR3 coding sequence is TGTGCCAGCAGCCGGACTAGCGGGTCATATACGCAGTATTTT.

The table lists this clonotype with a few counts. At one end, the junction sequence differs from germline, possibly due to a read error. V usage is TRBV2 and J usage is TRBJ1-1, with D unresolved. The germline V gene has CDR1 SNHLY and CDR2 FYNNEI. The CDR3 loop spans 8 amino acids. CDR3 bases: TGTGCCAGCACTGAAGCTTTCTTT. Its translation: CASTEAFF.

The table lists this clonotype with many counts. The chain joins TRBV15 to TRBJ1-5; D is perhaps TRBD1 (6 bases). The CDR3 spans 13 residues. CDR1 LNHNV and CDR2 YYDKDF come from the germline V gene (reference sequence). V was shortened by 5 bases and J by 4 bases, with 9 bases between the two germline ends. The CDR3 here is CATSRGQNQPQHF. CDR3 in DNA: TGTGCCACCAGCCGCGGACAGAATCAGCCCCAGCATTTT.

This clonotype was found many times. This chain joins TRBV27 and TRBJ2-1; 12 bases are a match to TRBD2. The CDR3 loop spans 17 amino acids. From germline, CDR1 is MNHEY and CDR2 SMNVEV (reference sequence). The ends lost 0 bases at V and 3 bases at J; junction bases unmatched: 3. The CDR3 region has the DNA TGTGCCAGCAGTTTATCACTAGCGGGAGGTCTCTACAATGAGCAGTTCTTC. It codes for CASSLSLAGGLYNEQFF.

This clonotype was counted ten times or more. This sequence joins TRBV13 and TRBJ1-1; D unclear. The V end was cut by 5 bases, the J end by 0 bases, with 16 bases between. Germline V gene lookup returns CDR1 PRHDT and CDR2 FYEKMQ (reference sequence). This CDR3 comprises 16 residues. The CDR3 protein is CASSTHHLGMNTEAFF. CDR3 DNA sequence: TGTGCCAGCAGCACCCACCATCTCGGCATGAACACTGAAGCTTTCTTT. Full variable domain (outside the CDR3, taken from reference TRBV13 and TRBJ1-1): AAGVIQSPRHLIKEKRETATLKCYPIPRHDTVYWYQQGPGQDPQFLISFYEKMQSDKGSIPDRFSAQQFSDYHSELNMSSLELGDSALYFCASSTHHLGMNTEAFFGQGTRLTVV.

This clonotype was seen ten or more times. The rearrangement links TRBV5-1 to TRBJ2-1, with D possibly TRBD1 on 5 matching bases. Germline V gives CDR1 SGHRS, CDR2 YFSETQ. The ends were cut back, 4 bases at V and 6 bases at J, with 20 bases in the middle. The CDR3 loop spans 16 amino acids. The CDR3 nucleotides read TGCGCCAGCAGCCCGACGCCGAGACAGCTAACCAATGAGCAGTTCTTC. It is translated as CASSPTPRQLTNEQFF. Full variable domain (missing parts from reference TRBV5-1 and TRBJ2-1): KAGVTQTPRYLIKTRGQQVTLSCSPISGHRSVSWYQQTPGQGLQFLFEYFSETQRNKGNFPGRFSGRQFSNSRSEMNVSTLELGDSALYLCASSPTPRQLTNEQFFGPGTRLTVL.

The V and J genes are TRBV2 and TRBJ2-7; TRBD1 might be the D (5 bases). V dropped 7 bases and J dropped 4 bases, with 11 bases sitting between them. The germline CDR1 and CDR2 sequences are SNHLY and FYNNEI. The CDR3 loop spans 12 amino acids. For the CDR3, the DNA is TGTGCCAGCATGGGGCTGCATTACGAGCAGTACTTC. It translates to CASMGLHYEQYF.

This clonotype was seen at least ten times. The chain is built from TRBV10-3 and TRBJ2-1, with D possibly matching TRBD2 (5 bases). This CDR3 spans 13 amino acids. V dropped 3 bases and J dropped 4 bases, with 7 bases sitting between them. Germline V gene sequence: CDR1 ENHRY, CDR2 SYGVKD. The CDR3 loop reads CAISDGGYNEQFF. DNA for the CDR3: TGTGCCATCAGTGACGGAGGATACAATGAGCAGTTCTTC.

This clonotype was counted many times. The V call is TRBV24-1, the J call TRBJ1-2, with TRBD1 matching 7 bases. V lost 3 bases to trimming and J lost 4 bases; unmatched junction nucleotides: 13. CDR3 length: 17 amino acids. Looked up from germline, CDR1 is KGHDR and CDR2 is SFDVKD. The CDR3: CATSDARRQGGIYGYTF. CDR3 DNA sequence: TGTGCCACCAGTGATGCCCGTCGACAGGGAGGAATCTATGGCTACACCTTC.

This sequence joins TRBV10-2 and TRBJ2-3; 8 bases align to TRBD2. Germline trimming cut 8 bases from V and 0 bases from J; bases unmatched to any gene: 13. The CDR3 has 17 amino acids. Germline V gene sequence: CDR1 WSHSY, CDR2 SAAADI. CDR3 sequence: CASGLPSSGSSTDTQYF. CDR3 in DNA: TGCGCCAGCGGCCTTCCCTCTAGCGGGTCTAGCACAGATACGCAGTATTTT.

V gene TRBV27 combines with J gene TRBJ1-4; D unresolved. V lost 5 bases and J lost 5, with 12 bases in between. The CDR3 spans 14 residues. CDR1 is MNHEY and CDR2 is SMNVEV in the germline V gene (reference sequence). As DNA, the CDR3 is TGTGCCAGCAGTACATGGGGTTCGAATGAAAAACTGTTTTTT. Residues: CASSTWGSNEKLFF.

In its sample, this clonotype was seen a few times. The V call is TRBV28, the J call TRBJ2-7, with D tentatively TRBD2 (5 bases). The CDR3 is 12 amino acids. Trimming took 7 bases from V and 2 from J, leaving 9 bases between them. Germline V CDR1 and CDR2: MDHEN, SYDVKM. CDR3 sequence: CASNEGTYEQYF. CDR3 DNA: TGTGCCAGCAATGAGGGAACCTACGAGCAGTACTTC.

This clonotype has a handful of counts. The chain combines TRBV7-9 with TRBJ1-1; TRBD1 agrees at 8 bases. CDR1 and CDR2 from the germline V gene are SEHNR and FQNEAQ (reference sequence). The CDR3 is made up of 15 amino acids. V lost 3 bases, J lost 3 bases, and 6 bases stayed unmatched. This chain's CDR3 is CASSLYRGVDTEAFF. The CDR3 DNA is TGTGCCAGCAGCTTGTACAGGGGGGTAGACACTGAAGCTTTCTTT.